Sequencing of this TCR beta chain was carried out in a study of blood T cell repertoires in COVID-19. Study overall: Researchers got acute and convalescent COVID-19 samples from the United States, Italy and Spain. The analysed material was cDNA or gDNA that came from T cells, B-cell-depleted T cells, or PBMCs.

As handled by the study authors: Amplification with reference gene primers provided the estimates of nucleated cell counts. TCRdb's table, derived via immunoSEQ multiplex PCR, lists solely in-frame clones and lacks some. That table furnishes V, J and clone size, whereas the DNA furnished D and trimming. The table shows about 140,000 clones, with about three quarters occurring only once. This clone was seen a single time. The CDR3 is made up of 13 amino acids. V lost 10 bases to trimming and J lost 0 bases; unmatched junction nucleotides: 5. CDR1 and CDR2 (germline): MDHEN, SYDVKM. This clonotype was sampled from a woman aged 60 to 75 with acute or convalescent COVID-19. Sample: peripheral blood. This chain joins TRBV28 and TRBJ1-1, with 7 bases lining up with TRBD1. This CDR3 reads CATWDSLNTEAFF. The CDR3 region has the DNA TGTGCCACGTGGGACAGCCTGAACACTGAAGCTTTCTTT.